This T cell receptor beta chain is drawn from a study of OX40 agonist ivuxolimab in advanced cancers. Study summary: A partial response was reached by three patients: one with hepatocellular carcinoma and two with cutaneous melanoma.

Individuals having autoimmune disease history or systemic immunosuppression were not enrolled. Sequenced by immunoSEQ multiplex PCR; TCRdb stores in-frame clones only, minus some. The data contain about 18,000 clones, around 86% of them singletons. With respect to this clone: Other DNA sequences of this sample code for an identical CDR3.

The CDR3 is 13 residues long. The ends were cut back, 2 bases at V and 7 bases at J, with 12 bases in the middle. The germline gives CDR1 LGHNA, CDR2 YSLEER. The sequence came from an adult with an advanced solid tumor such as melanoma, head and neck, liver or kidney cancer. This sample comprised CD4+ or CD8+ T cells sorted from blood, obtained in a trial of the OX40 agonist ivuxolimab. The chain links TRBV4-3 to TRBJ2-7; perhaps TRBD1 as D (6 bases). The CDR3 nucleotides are TGCGCCAGCAGCCAATCTCAGGGGTGGGAGCAGTACTTC. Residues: CASSQSQGWEQYF.